This T cell receptor beta chain was captured by sequencing in a study of shared clonotypes between healthy human individuals. Study summary: Participating donors consisted of a couple of women and a few men aged 18 to 49. Study-wide findings and caveats: There were few donors, and this limited the genetic and exposure-history diversity represented.

This clone appeared a few times. Its antigen is not identified. This CDR3 comprises 13 residues. Trimming cost V 0 bases and J 8 bases, with 13 bases left between them. Germline V gene lookup returns CDR1 GTSNPN and CDR2 SVGIG (reference sequence). This table comes from immunoSEQ multiplex PCR, and its TCRdb copy is limited to in-frame clones, with some not included. The sample has millions of clones, roughly nine tenths seen once. The chain uses TRBV30 and TRBJ1-2, with D possibly matching TRBD1 (6 bases). The sequencing input was naive CD4+ T cells sorted from blood. The subset denotes: CD45RA+ positively selected. The source of this sequence is a man between 18 and 29 years old in good health. The CDR3 DNA is TGTGCCTGGAGTGTAGTGCAGGGGTTGGGCTACACCTTC. Translation gives CAWSVVQGLGYTF.